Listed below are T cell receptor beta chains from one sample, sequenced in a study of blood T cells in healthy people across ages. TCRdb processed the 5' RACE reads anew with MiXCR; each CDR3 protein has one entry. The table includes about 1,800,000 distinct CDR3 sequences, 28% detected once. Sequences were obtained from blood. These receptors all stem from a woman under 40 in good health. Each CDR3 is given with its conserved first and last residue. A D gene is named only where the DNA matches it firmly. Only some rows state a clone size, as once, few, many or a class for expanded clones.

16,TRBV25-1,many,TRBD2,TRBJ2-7,CASSDSPGLAVGEQYF
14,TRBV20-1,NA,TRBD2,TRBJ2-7,CSAFTGRGPYEQYF
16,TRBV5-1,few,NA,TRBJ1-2,CASSLLTGVANYGHTF
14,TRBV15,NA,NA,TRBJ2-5,CATSRDLRGQTQYF
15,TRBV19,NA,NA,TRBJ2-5,CASSISAELQETQYF
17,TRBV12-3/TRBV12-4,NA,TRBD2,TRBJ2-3,CASSLGASGGSLDTQYF
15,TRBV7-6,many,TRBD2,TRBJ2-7,CASSPKTPRGYEQYF
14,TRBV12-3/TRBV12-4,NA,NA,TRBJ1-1,CASSLTLLNTEAFF
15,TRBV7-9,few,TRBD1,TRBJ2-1,CASSAGTGVSREQFF
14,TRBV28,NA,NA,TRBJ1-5,CASSKTEPNQPQHF
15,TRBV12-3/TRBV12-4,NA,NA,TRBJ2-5,CASPAFRGVPEAQYF
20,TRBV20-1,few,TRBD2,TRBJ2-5,CSAKRGAWGLAGGGKETQYF
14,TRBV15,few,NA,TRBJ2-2,CATSRGANTGELFF
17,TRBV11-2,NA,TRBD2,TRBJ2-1,CASRHVVGLADYNEQFF
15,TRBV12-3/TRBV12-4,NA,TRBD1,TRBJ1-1,CASRHPGTGETEAFF
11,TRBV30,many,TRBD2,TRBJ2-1,CAWTSGNEQFF
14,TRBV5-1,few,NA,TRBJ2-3,CASSLEARRDTQYF
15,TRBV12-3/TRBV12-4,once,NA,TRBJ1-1,CASSLALGQSPTAFF
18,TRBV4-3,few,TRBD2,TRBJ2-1,CASSQDFFGQGTSYEQFF
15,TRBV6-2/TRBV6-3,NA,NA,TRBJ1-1,CASRPTQGKRGEAFF
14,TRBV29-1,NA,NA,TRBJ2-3,CSVVSRDLTDTQYF
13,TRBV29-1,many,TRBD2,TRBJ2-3,CSVSGGRSNTQYF
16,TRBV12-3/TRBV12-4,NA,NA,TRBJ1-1,CASSFPGWAIGSEAFF
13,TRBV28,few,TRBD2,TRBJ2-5,CASSGLAPETQYF
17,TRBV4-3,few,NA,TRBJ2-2,CASSQGLGGADTGELFF
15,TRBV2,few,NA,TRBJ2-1,CASSPVVKGYNEQFF
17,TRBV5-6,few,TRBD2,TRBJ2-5,CASSSRGPGLVEETQYF
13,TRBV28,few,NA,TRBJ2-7,CASSLPLYHEQYF
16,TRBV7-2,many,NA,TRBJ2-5,CASSLESGLDFGTQYF
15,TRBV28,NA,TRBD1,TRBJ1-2,CATTGTGASPYGYTF
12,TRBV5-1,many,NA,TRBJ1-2,CASSFSGYGYTF
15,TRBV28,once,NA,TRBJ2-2,CASSLLGENTGELFF
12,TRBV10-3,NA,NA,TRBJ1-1,CAISQGGTEAFF